Shown below are 25 T cell receptor beta chains from a single sample sequenced in a study of CD8 T cells in ankylosing spondylitis. TCRdb re-analysed the 5' RACE reads in MiXCR, keeping a single row per CDR3 protein. This table holds approximately 190,000 distinct CDR3 sequences, around 13% found once. Input material: blood, either unsorted or a sorted T cell fraction (not recorded which). These receptors originate from a female donor with ankylosing spondylitis or in good health (not recorded which).

In the case of this clonotype: An end of the junction differs from the germline gene, which may be a read error. The J gene is TRBJ1-2, the V gene TRBV18; D gene ambiguous. Germline CDR1 and CDR2: KGHSH and LQKENI. There are 13 residues in the CDR3. CDR3 DNA sequence: TGTGCCAGCCCACCGGACGGTAACTATGGCTACACCTTC. It is translated as CASPPDGNYGYTF.

This clonotype was seen a few times. This rearrangement joins TRBV24-1 to TRBJ2-5, with D maybe TRBD1 (6 bases). Germline loops: CDR1 KGHDR, CDR2 SFDVKD. Trimming shortened V by 4 bases and J by 1 base, and 12 bases separated the two germline ends. The CDR3 is 15 amino acids. CDR3 nucleotides: TGTGCCACCAGTGAGATCCGGGACACCCAAGAGACCCAGTACTTC. Translating it yields CATSEIRDTQETQYF.

This clonotype was seen many times. The rearrangement uses TRBV12-3 or TRBV12-4 and TRBJ1-5; D unclear. There are 11 residues in the CDR3. V was shortened by 1 base and J by 9 bases, with 4 bases between the two germline ends. In nucleotides, the CDR3 is TGTGCCAGCAGTTTAGGCCTGCCCCAGCATTTT. This codes for CASSLGLPQHF.

This clonotype has at least ten counts. The chain carries TRBV7-2 and TRBJ1-6; D ambiguous. CDR3 length: 14 amino acids. CDR1 is SGHTA and CDR2 is FQGNSA in the germline V gene. Trimming left V 3 bases short and J 9 bases short, with 12 bases between. For the CDR3, the DNA is TGTGCCAGCAGCTTGAGTGTGATAGGTTCACCCCTCCACTTT. Residues: CASSLSVIGSPLHF.

At least ten counts were recorded for this clonotype. The V and J genes are TRBV29-1 and TRBJ1-1; unclear D gene. Trimming took 4 bases from V and 1 from J, leaving 7 bases between them. The germline gives CDR1 SQVTM, CDR2 ANQGSEA. The CDR3 runs to 12 residues. CDR3 in amino acids: CSVGHSNTEAFF. DNA of the CDR3: TGCAGCGTTGGACACTCGAACACTGAAGCTTTCTTT.

This clonotype was seen at least ten times. The gene calls are TRBV24-1 and TRBJ2-1; D possibly uses TRBD1 or TRBD2 (5 bases each). The CDR3 length is 14 residues. Germline CDR1 reads KGHDR; CDR2 reads SFDVKD. Trimming removed 5 bases from V and 7 bases from J, with 14 bases in between. The chain's CDR3 is CATSASRGENEQFF. The CDR3 DNA follows: TGTGCCACCAGTGCCTCGCGAGGGGAGAATGAGCAGTTCTTC.

This clonotype showed up many times. The rearrangement uses TRBV12-3 or TRBV12-4 and TRBJ1-2; D is perhaps TRBD1 (6 bases). V dropped 1 base and J dropped 8 bases, with 11 bases sitting between them. The CDR3 has 13 residues. CDR3 nucleotide sequence: TGTGCCAGCAGTTTAGAAACAGGGACCGGCTACACCTTC. The encoded protein is CASSLETGTGYTF.

This clonotype was counted ten times or more. The chain joins TRBV3-1 to TRBJ2-5; the match to TRBD2 covers 10 bases. V was pared by 2 bases and J by 2 bases, with 2 bases of the junction left unmatched. CDR1 and CDR2 from the germline V gene are LGHDT and YNNKEL (reference sequence). The CDR3 covers 15 residues. The CDR3 DNA reads as TGTGCCAGCAGCCAACGACTAGCGGGTCAAGAGACCCAGTACTTC. Its translation: CASSQRLAGQETQYF.

This clonotype was picked up many times. The chain has TRBV12-3 or TRBV12-4 and TRBJ2-5; D gene unclear. Trimming removed 3 bases from V and 1 base from J, with 3 bases in between. CDR3 length equals 12 residues. Here the CDR3 reads CASSFLQETQYF. The CDR3 coding sequence is TGTGCCAGCAGTTTCCTCCAAGAGACCCAGTACTTC.

Comments on this clonotype: A clone one base away is much larger, so this may be a read error. This chain uses TRBV28 with TRBJ2-6; D is unresolved. In germline, CDR1 is MDHEN, CDR2 SYDVKM. This CDR3 contains 16 residues. The V end lost 7 bases, the J end lost 2 bases, and 15 bases lay between the germline ends. CDR3 coding DNA: TGTGCCAGCAACTTAGTCGGTGCAACTGGGGCCAACGTCCTGACTTTC. Amino acids: CASNLVGATGANVLTF.

About this clonotype: At one boundary the junction diverges from the germline segment, which might be a read error. The V gene is TRBV5-6, the J gene TRBJ2-3; D may match TRBD1 or TRBD2 (5 bases each). The germline CDR1 and CDR2 sequences are SGHDT and YYEEEE. The CDR3 is 14 amino acids. CDR3 protein: CASSFGGSTATQYF. CDR3 DNA: TGTGCCAGCAGCTTTGGGGGTAGCACAGCTACGCAGTATTTT. Filled out from reference TRBV5-6 and TRBJ2-3, the complete variable domain reads DAGVTQSPTHLIKTRGQQVTLRCSPKSGHDTVSWYQQALGQGPQFIFQYYEEEERQRGNFPDRFSGHQFPNYSSELNVNALLLGDSALYLCASSFGGSTATQYFGPGTRLTVL.

This clonotype was counted at least ten times. The chain employs TRBV29-1 and TRBJ1-5, with a possible D match to TRBD1 (5 bases). The ends were cut back, 7 bases at V and 4 bases at J, with 14 bases in the middle. The CDR3 is 13 residues long. CDR1 is SQVTM, CDR2 ANQGSEA, per germline. In nucleotides, the CDR3 is TGCAGCGCCCAAACGGGGGGGAATCAGCCCCAGCATTTT. Its translation is CSAQTGGNQPQHF.

The sample holds many counts of this clonotype. The CDR3 region has the DNA TGCAGTGCCCGGGCTTACTCCTACAATGAGCAGTTCTTC. Translated, it gives CSARAYSYNEQFF. The chain has TRBV20-1 and TRBJ2-1; D is ambiguous. CDR1 DFQATT and CDR2 SNEGSKA come from the germline V gene (reference sequence). CDR3 size: 13 residues. V dropped 6 bases and J dropped 0 bases, with 9 bases sitting between them.

This clonotype turned up a few times. This chain links TRBV7-9 with TRBJ2-1; D is undetermined. Germline V gene lookup returns CDR1 SEHNR and CDR2 FQNEAQ (reference sequence). The CDR3 runs to 12 residues. Trimming took 4 bases from V and 9 from J, leaving 10 bases between them. CDR3 region: CASSYLSGEQFF. Here the CDR3 DNA reads TGTGCCAGCAGCTACCTTAGTGGTGAGCAGTTCTTC. The whole variable domain, filled in from reference TRBV7-9 and TRBJ2-1, reads DTGVSQNPRHKITKRGQNVTFRCDPISEHNRLYWYRQTLGQGPEFLTYFQNEAQLEKSRLLSDRFSAERPKGSFSTLEIQRTEQGDSAMYLCASSYLSGEQFFGPGTRLTVL.

This clonotype was counted at least ten times. The CDR3 nucleotides read TGCGCCAGCAGCGGTAGCGGGAGGGCCACAAAGGGAACAGATACGCAGTATTTT. It yields the protein CASSGSGRATKGTDTQYF. This chain connects TRBV5-1 to TRBJ2-3, with 11 bases aligning to TRBD2. The CDR3 totals 18 residues. Germline V gene lookup returns CDR1 SGHRS and CDR2 YFSETQ. The J segment lost 3 bases and the V segment lost 4 bases, leaving 13 bases of the junction unmatched.

This clonotype has more than one count but fewer than ten. The chain couples TRBV20-1 to TRBJ1-6; TRBD1 matches at 8 bases. J lost 7 bases, V lost 0 bases, and 5 bases had no gene match. Per germline, CDR1 DFQATT and CDR2 SNEGSKA (reference sequence). There are 15 residues in the CDR3. The CDR3 is CSARDQQGVNSPLHF. In DNA form, the CDR3 reads TGCAGTGCTAGAGATCAACAGGGGGTAAATTCACCCCTCCACTTT.

This clonotype was detected ten times or more. This sequence joins TRBV5-1 and TRBJ2-3, with TRBD2 identical over 14 bases. The CDR3 sequence is 15 residues long. V gave up 4 bases and J gave up 5 bases; unmatched junction bases: 3. CDR1 and CDR2 (germline): SGHRS, YFSETQ. The CDR3 DNA sequence: TGCGCCAGCAGCGAGGGACTAGCGGGAGTAGATACGCAGTATTTT. The encoded protein is CASSEGLAGVDTQYF.

Many counts were recorded for this clonotype. The gene calls are TRBV20-1 and TRBJ2-1, with TRBD2 identical over 7 bases. Trimming took 0 bases from V and 0 from J; bases not matched to a gene: 8. Per germline, CDR1 DFQATT and CDR2 SNEGSKA (reference sequence). The CDR3 loop spans 17 amino acids. The CDR3, as DNA: TGCAGTGCTAGAGACGTAGCGGGCCCGAGCTCCTACAATGAGCAGTTCTTC. As protein: CSARDVAGPSSYNEQFF.

The V and J genes are TRBV20-1 and TRBJ2-7, with 10 positions matching TRBD2. V shed 0 bases, J shed 5 bases, and the junction held 7 bases outside the gene matches. The CDR3 is 15 residues long. The germline V gene encodes CDR1 DFQATT and CDR2 SNEGSKA (reference sequence). Here the CDR3 reads CSARDLGTSENEQYF. CDR3 in DNA: TGCAGTGCTAGAGATCTCGGGACTAGCGAAAACGAGCAGTACTTC.

This clonotype was observed many times. This chain uses TRBV29-1 with TRBJ2-5; 11 bases map to TRBD1. The germline gives CDR1 SQVTM, CDR2 ANQGSEA. There are 13 residues in the CDR3. The V gene end was trimmed by 4 bases and the J gene end by 5 bases; junction bases not matched to a gene: 3. CDR3 amino acids: CSVGTGGTETQYF. CDR3 DNA: TGCAGCGTTGGGACAGGGGGCACGGAGACCCAGTACTTC.

This clonotype was seen many times. This chain links TRBV20-1 with TRBJ2-7; either TRBD1 or TRBD2 may supply D (5 bases each). The germline V and J ends were trimmed by 5 bases and 1 base, with 15 bases remaining between them. The CDR3 sequence is 14 residues long. Germline V gene sequence: CDR1 DFQATT, CDR2 SNEGSKA (reference sequence). CDR3 protein: CSAPGDQGSYEQYF. For the CDR3, the DNA is TGCAGTGCTCCCGGGGATCAGGGTTCCTACGAGCAGTACTTC.

This clonotype was observed many times. This chain uses TRBV11-2 with TRBJ2-1; D may be TRBD2 (5 bases). With 4 bases removed from V and 1 base from J, the gap between germline ends came to 20 bases. The germline V gene has CDR1 SGHAT and CDR2 FQNNGV. The CDR3 totals 18 residues. CDR3: CASSSNLASSSSYNEQFF. The CDR3 bases are TGTGCCAGCAGCTCAAATTTGGCCTCTAGCAGTTCCTACAATGAGCAGTTCTTC. Full variable domain (remainder filled in from reference TRBV11-2 and TRBJ2-1): EAGVAQSPRYKIIEKRQSVAFWCNPISGHATLYWYQQILGQGPKLLIQFQNNGVVDDSQLPKDRFSAERLKGVDSTLKIQPAKLEDSAVYLCASSSNLASSSSYNEQFFGPGTRLTVL.

The table lists this clonotype with many counts. The chain carries TRBV5-1 and TRBJ1-2; possibly TRBD1 for D (6 bases). Germline CDR1 SGHRS, CDR2 YFSETQ. V lost 4 bases and J lost 6, with 13 bases in between. The CDR3 spans 13 residues. The DNA for the CDR3 is TGCGCCAGCAGCCGGGACACGTTGGATGGCTACACCTTC. This translates into CASSRDTLDGYTF. The whole variable domain, remainder taken from reference TRBV5-1 and TRBJ1-2, is KAGVTQTPRYLIKTRGQQVTLSCSPISGHRSVSWYQQTPGQGLQFLFEYFSETQRNKGNFPGRFSGRQFSNSRSEMNVSTLELGDSALYLCASSRDTLDGYTFGSGTRLTVV.

This clonotype was counted ten times or more. V usage is TRBV5-5 and J usage is TRBJ1-4; 8 bases fit TRBD1. CDR1 and CDR2 (germline): SGHKS, YYEKEE (reference sequence). The CDR3 has 16 residues. Trimming took 2 bases from V and 0 from J; bases not matched to a gene: 3. The CDR3 DNA reads as TGTGCCAGCAGCTTCAGGGGGCTCACAACTAATGAAAAACTGTTTTTT. As protein: CASSFRGLTTNEKLFF.

This clonotype showed up just a few times. The V and J genes are TRBV5-1 and TRBJ2-5, with a tentative D call TRBD1 (5 bases). The germline V gene has CDR1 SGHRS and CDR2 YFSETQ. Trimming removed 1 base from V and 2 bases from J, with 9 bases in between. The CDR3 runs to 14 residues. CDR3 region: CASSLLAGQETQYF. The DNA of the CDR3 is TGCGCCAGCAGCTTGCTGGCAGGGCAAGAGACCCAGTACTTC.